These 16 T cell receptor beta chains originate from one sample sequenced in a study of T-cell reconstitution after alpha-beta-depleted transplantation in children. The authors prepared the TCRbeta library with unique molecular identifiers. TCRdb recomputed calls from the PCR reads with MiXCR, one row per CDR3 protein. The table includes hundreds of thousands of distinct CDR3 sequences, roughly 16% detected once. The sequenced sample was PBMCs, mostly from graft donor cells, obtained 360 days after TCRalphabeta/CD19-depleted stem cell transplant. The receptors originated from a male patient younger than 18 who had a stem cell transplant for acute lymphoblastic leukemia, so the T cells may come from the graft donor.

This clonotype was seen only a few times. The chain combines TRBV4-1 with TRBJ2-1; 14 nucleotides agree with TRBD2. CDR1 is MGHRA, CDR2 YSYEKL, per germline. Losses at the gene ends were 4 bases for V and 6 bases for J; bases not matched to a gene: 5. This CDR3 region has 16 residues. CDR3 in amino acids: CASSRGLAGAANEQFF. The CDR3 coding sequence is TGCGCCAGCAGCCGGGGACTAGCGGGAGCGGCCAATGAGCAGTTCTTC.

CDR3 in DNA: TGCGCCAGCAGCAGGACGACCCACAGCAGGGCCAATGAGCAGTTCTTC. Encoded protein: CASSRTTHSRANEQFF. The chain has TRBV5-1 and TRBJ2-1, with D possibly being TRBD1 (5 bases). Germline CDR1 reads SGHRS; CDR2 reads YFSETQ. Trimming left V 4 bases short and J 6 bases short, with 20 bases between. The CDR3 length is 16 residues.

V gene TRBV3-1 combines with J gene TRBJ2-1, with 8 bases lining up with TRBD2. With 1 base clipped from V and 9 bases from J, the junction kept 5 bases outside the gene matches. The CDR3 is 14 amino acids. The germline CDR1 and CDR2 sequences are LGHDT and YNNKEL (reference sequence). This CDR3 is CASSQGGSGIEQFF. The DNA for the CDR3 is TGTGCCAGCAGCCAAGGGGGTAGCGGGATTGAGCAGTTCTTC.

V and J are TRBV5-1 and TRBJ2-7; 7 bases align to TRBD2. The ends lost 3 bases at V and 3 bases at J; junction bases unmatched: 12. From germline, CDR1 is SGHRS and CDR2 YFSETQ. The CDR3 has 16 residues. In nucleotides, the CDR3 is TGCGCCAGCAGCTCCTGGGGTGAAGGGAGGGACTACGAGCAGTACTTC. It is translated as CASSSWGEGRDYEQYF. The whole variable domain, filled in from reference TRBV5-1 and TRBJ2-7, reads KAGVTQTPRYLIKTRGQQVTLSCSPISGHRSVSWYQQTPGQGLQFLFEYFSETQRNKGNFPGRFSGRQFSNSRSEMNVSTLELGDSALYLCASSSWGEGRDYEQYFGPGTRLTVT.

The V gene is TRBV10-3, the J gene TRBJ1-1; no clear D. This CDR3 spans 13 amino acids. With 6 bases removed from V and 6 bases from J, the gap between germline ends came to 14 bases. Germline lookup yields CDR1 ENHRY and CDR2 SYGVKD. CDR3 DNA sequence: TGTGCCATCAGGACCGAAGGGCTACCTGAAGCTTTCTTT. It specifies CAIRTEGLPEAFF.

V gene TRBV12-3 or TRBV12-4 combines with J gene TRBJ1-4; the match to TRBD1 covers 8 bases. This CDR3 has 16 amino acids. Unmatched junction bases numbered 5, after V lost 5 bases and J lost 0 bases. The CDR3 nucleotides read TGTGCCAGCAGTCGATCACAGGGGGCAACTAATGAAAAACTGTTTTTT. Amino acid sequence: CASSRSQGATNEKLFF.

The chain's CDR3 is CASRPREGSRYEQYF. CDR3 nucleotide sequence: TGTGCCAGCAGACCGCGGGAAGGGTCCAGGTACGAGCAGTACTTC. V gene TRBV6-4 combines with J gene TRBJ2-7; D perhaps matches TRBD2 (6 bases). Trimming took 6 bases from V and 4 from J, leaving 19 bases between them. Germline CDR1 is MRHNA and CDR2 is SNTAGT. CDR3 size: 15 residues.

In this sample, this clonotype turned up a few times. This chain joins TRBV20-1 and TRBJ2-1; TRBD2 matches 7 bases. Looked up from germline, CDR1 is DFQATT and CDR2 is SNEGSKA (reference sequence). Germline trimming cut 3 bases from V and 0 bases from J; bases unmatched to any gene: 8. The CDR3 loop spans 16 amino acids. The CDR3 loop reads CSASTVAGSSYNEQFF. The CDR3 DNA sequence: TGCAGTGCTAGTACGGTAGCGGGTAGCTCCTACAATGAGCAGTTCTTC.

This clonotype was recorded a few times. The gene calls are TRBV25-1 and TRBJ2-7, with a possible D match to TRBD1 (6 bases). The germline V gene encodes CDR1 MGHDK and CDR2 SYGVNS. The ends were cut back, 7 bases at V and 0 bases at J, with 16 bases in the middle. This CDR3 has 15 amino acids. This chain's CDR3 is CASTPSQGISYEQYF. The CDR3, as DNA: TGTGCCAGCACTCCCAGTCAGGGGATCTCCTACGAGCAGTACTTC.

This clonotype has a count of ten or more. Here the CDR3 reads CSVRTGGPGELFF. The DNA of the CDR3 is TGCAGCGTACGGACAGGGGGCCCCGGGGAGCTGTTTTTT. This chain uses TRBV29-1 with TRBJ2-2, with 11 bases identical to TRBD1. This CDR3 is built from 13 residues. J was trimmed by 6 bases and V by 6 bases; bases with no gene match: 3. Germline loops: CDR1 SQVTM, CDR2 ANQGSEA.

This clonotype was counted a few times. The chain joins TRBV5-4 to TRBJ2-2, with 11 bases identical to TRBD2. CDR3 size: 16 residues. Germline CDR1 reads SGHNT; CDR2 reads YYREEE (reference sequence). J gave up 6 bases and V 1 base, and 5 bases lay outside the gene matches. The CDR3 spells CASSLTSGSLSGELFF. The CDR3 DNA follows: TGTGCCAGCAGCTTGACTAGCGGGAGTCTCTCCGGGGAGCTGTTTTTT. Combining the CDR3 with reference TRBV5-4 and TRBJ2-2 gives the whole variable domain ETGVTQSPTHLIKTRGQQVTLRCSSQSGHNTVSWYQQALGQGPQFIFQYYREEENGRGNFPPRFSGLQFPNYSSELNVNALELDDSALYLCASSLTSGSLSGELFFGEGSRLTVL.

This clonotype was seen a handful of times. This chain joins TRBV7-8 and TRBJ2-7, with unresolved D. Trimming stripped 4 bases from V and 3 bases from J, with 19 bases between. The CDR3 extends over 16 amino acids. Per the germline V gene, CDR1 is SGHVS and CDR2 is FQNEAQ. DNA of the CDR3: TGTGCCAGCAGCTCCCAACACCAACCCCCTGACTACGAGCAGTACTTC. This translates into CASSSQHQPPDYEQYF.

The chain recombines TRBV20-1 with TRBJ2-1; D is unclear. The CDR3 sequence is 14 residues long. Trimming pared 2 bases from V and 3 bases from J, leaving 11 bases between. In germline, CDR1 is DFQATT, CDR2 SNEGSKA (reference sequence). CDR3 protein: CSARSPARYNEQFF. CDR3 coding DNA: TGCAGTGCTAGAAGCCCCGCTCGCTACAATGAGCAGTTCTTC.

This clonotype was counted only a few times. The chain carries TRBV7-3 and TRBJ2-7; no reliable D call. V was cut by 6 bases and J by 4 bases, with 16 bases left in between. Per germline, CDR1 SGHTA and CDR2 FQGTGA. The CDR3 is 14 amino acids. The CDR3 DNA is TGTGCCAGCAGTCCAAAAATTGGAGAATACGAGCAGTACTTC. Translated: CASSPKIGEYEQYF.

This clonotype was picked up a small number of times. The chain couples TRBV7-3 to TRBJ2-3, with D possibly matching TRBD2 (6 bases). Trimming stripped 1 base from V and 2 bases from J, with 10 bases between. Germline assignment: CDR1 SGHTA and CDR2 FQGTGA. This CDR3 has 15 amino acids. The CDR3: CASSLSSGDTDTQYF. The CDR3 DNA follows: TGTGCCAGCAGCTTAAGTAGCGGAGACACAGATACGCAGTATTTT.

This clonotype turned up a few times. The V gene is TRBV5-1, the J gene TRBJ2-5, with no clear D. The germline CDR1 and CDR2 sequences are SGHRS and YFSETQ. The CDR3 totals 12 residues. V was clipped by 4 bases and J by 5 bases, with 9 bases between them. The CDR3 DNA reads as TGCGCCAGCAGCCTAGGTCATGAGACCCAGTACTTC. This translates into CASSLGHETQYF.